The 27 T cell receptor beta chains reported below all come from one sample, sequenced in a study of early T cells in non-severe SARS-CoV-2 infection. One entry per CDR3 protein, called by TCRdb with MiXCR from the 5' RACE reads. This sample has approximately 34,000 distinct CDR3 sequences, with 5% to 6% found just once. Material: whole blood, obtained at baseline. These receptors were obtained from an adult who was a healthcare worker with PCR-confirmed SARS-CoV-2 infection or an uninfected control (not recorded which).

This clonotype rates as medium-sized. The CDR3 sequence: CSVDAGPTEAFF. DNA for the CDR3: TGCAGCGTTGATGCAGGACCTACCGAAGCTTTCTTT. The chain has TRBV29-1 and TRBJ1-1; no clear D. Per the germline V gene, CDR1 is SQVTM and CDR2 is ANQGSEA. The CDR3 is made up of 12 amino acids. V was pared by 3 bases and J by 8 bases, with 13 bases between.

This chain connects TRBV7-9 to TRBJ2-1; no reliable D call. The length of the CDR3 is 14 residues. Trimming cost V 6 bases and J 8 bases, with 17 bases left between them. CDR1 and CDR2 from the germline V gene are SEHNR and FQNEAQ (reference sequence). CDR3 residues: CASSFSARADEQFF. In nucleotides, the CDR3 is TGTGCCAGCAGTTTCTCCGCTAGAGCTGATGAGCAGTTCTTC.

In its sample, this clonotype was seen many times. The rearrangement joins TRBV7-8 to TRBJ2-1, with 12 bases identical to TRBD2. CDR3 length: 18 amino acids. The germline V gene encodes CDR1 SGHVS and CDR2 FQNEAQ. Trimming removed 2 bases from V and 2 bases from J; junction bases left unmatched: 7. The chain's CDR3 is CASSLPGGLAGTYNEQFF. Here the CDR3 DNA reads TGTGCCAGCAGCTTACCGGGAGGACTAGCGGGGACCTACAATGAGCAGTTCTTC.

There are a few counts of this clonotype. V is TRBV7-8 and J is TRBJ2-1, with 10 bases aligning to TRBD2. Germline V gene lookup returns CDR1 SGHVS and CDR2 FQNEAQ. The CDR3 spans 15 residues. Losses at the gene ends were 3 bases for V and 2 bases for J; bases not matched to a gene: 1. This chain's CDR3 is CASSLLAGAYNEQFF. CDR3 nucleotide sequence: TGTGCCAGCAGCTTGCTAGCGGGAGCCTACAATGAGCAGTTCTTC.

This clonotype was recorded many times. The chain uses TRBV30 and TRBJ1-6; TRBD1 might be the D (5 bases). Germline CDR1 is GTSNPN and CDR2 is SVGIG (reference sequence). CDR3 length equals 14 residues. V lost 1 base and J lost 8, with 12 bases in between. The CDR3 spells CAWSARGGDSPLHF. CDR3 coding DNA: TGTGCCTGGAGTGCCCGCGGGGGGGATTCACCCCTCCACTTT.

There are many counts of this clonotype. The chain is built from TRBV7-9 and TRBJ2-1, with 8 nucleotides matching TRBD2. CDR3 size: 13 residues. V trimming: 6 bases; J trimming: 4 bases; junction bases outside the gene matches: 2. The germline CDR1 and CDR2 sequences are SEHNR and FQNEAQ (reference sequence). CDR3 protein: CASSSGTYNEQFF. The CDR3 nucleotides are TGTGCCAGCAGTAGCGGGACGTACAATGAGCAGTTCTTC.

The CDR3 bases are TGTGCCAGCAGTCCCGCATCGGGTCAAAATCAGCCCCAGCATTTT. Protein sequence: CASSPASGQNQPQHF. V and J are TRBV12-3 or TRBV12-4 and TRBJ1-5; D unclear. This CDR3 spans 15 amino acids. Trimming removed 5 bases from V and 4 bases from J, with 15 bases in between.

The rearrangement links TRBV6-2 or TRBV6-3 to TRBJ2-7, with D hard to call. CDR1 and CDR2 (germline): MNHEY, SVGEGT. With 6 bases removed from V and 2 bases from J, the gap between germline ends came to 11 bases. The CDR3 consists of 13 residues. CDR3 region: CASSGAFTYEQYV. Written as DNA, the CDR3 is TGTGCCAGCAGCGGAGCGTTTACCTACGAGCAGTACGTC.

This clonotype was counted ten times or more. This chain connects TRBV7-2 to TRBJ2-1, with 10 bases matching TRBD2. The V segment lost 2 bases and the J segment 3 bases; nucleotides outside the gene matches: 13. Germline V gene lookup returns CDR1 SGHTA and CDR2 FQGNSA. CDR3 length: 19 amino acids. CDR3 DNA: TGTGCCAGCAGCTTAAGGGCTAGCGGGAGTGAAGCAGACTACAATGAGCAGTTCTTC. As protein: CASSLRASGSEADYNEQFF.

The table lists this clonotype with many counts. The genes are TRBV24-1 and TRBJ1-3; D ambiguous. Looked up from germline, CDR1 is KGHDR and CDR2 is SFDVKD. V was pared by 7 bases and J by 3 bases, with 6 bases between. The CDR3 consists of 12 residues. CDR3 region: CATRSNGNTIYF. The CDR3 bases are TGTGCCACCAGATCTAATGGAAACACCATATATTTT.

The chain carries TRBV12-3 or TRBV12-4 and TRBJ2-1, with 9 positions matching TRBD2. This CDR3 contains 13 residues. The trim removed 10 bases at V and 4 bases at J, leaving 5 bases unmatched. Here the CDR3 reads CATRTSVYNEQFF. Here the CDR3 DNA reads TGTGCCACCCGGACTAGCGTATACAATGAGCAGTTCTTC.

In this sample, this clonotype turned up many times. CDR3 DNA: TGCGCCAGCAGCTCCTCTCGGGGCGTAGGCACTGAAGCTTTCTTT. The encoded protein is CASSSSRGVGTEAFF. The V gene is TRBV5-1, the J gene TRBJ1-1, with D maybe TRBD1 (5 bases). The CDR3 length is 15 residues. Trimming pared 3 bases from V and 4 bases from J, leaving 16 bases between. Germline CDR1 and CDR2: SGHRS and YFSETQ.

This clonotype occurred many times. V is TRBV4-1 and J is TRBJ2-7, with TRBD2 matching over 8 bases. J gave up 5 bases and V 3 bases, and 12 bases lay outside the gene matches. The CDR3 consists of 16 residues. Germline lookup yields CDR1 MGHRA and CDR2 YSYEKL. The chain's CDR3 is CASSQPPGLGSHEQYF. In DNA, the CDR3 is TGCGCCAGCAGCCAGCCTCCGGGACTAGGATCCCACGAGCAGTACTTC.

This clonotype was observed a few times. The chain uses TRBV27 and TRBJ2-3; 11 positions agree with TRBD2. This CDR3 spans 18 amino acids. Germline trimming cut 2 bases from V and 5 bases from J; bases unmatched to any gene: 12. Germline V CDR1 and CDR2: MNHEY, SMNVEV (reference sequence). In DNA form, the CDR3 reads TGTGCCAGCAGTTTAACTAGCGGGAGATCAAGAGGAAAAGATACGCAGTATTTT. Protein product: CASSLTSGRSRGKDTQYF.

This clonotype has at least ten counts. This chain links TRBV4-3 with TRBJ2-5; possible D gene TRBD1, 5 bases. The germline V gene has CDR1 LGHNA and CDR2 YSLEER. V was cut by 0 bases and J by 5 bases, with 16 bases left in between. This CDR3 is built from 16 residues. This CDR3 reads CASSQDWGGGRETQYF. CDR3 bases: TGCGCCAGCAGCCAAGATTGGGGCGGTGGACGGGAGACCCAGTACTTC.

Many counts were recorded for this clonotype. The genes are TRBV27 and TRBJ2-1, with D possibly being TRBD1 or TRBD2 (6 bases each). CDR3 length: 15 amino acids. Trimming pared 6 bases from V and 8 bases from J, leaving 20 bases between. The germline CDR1 and CDR2 sequences are MNHEY and SMNVEV (reference sequence). This CDR3 is CASRGRGRGHDEQFF. The CDR3 DNA follows: TGTGCCAGCAGGGGTCGCGGACGGGGGCACGATGAGCAGTTCTTC.

This clonotype was seen at least ten times. This chain connects TRBV29-1 to TRBJ1-2; D is uncertain. This CDR3 has 14 amino acids. CDR1 is SQVTM, CDR2 ANQGSEA, per germline. V was trimmed by 6 bases and J by 5 bases, leaving 19 bases between them. The CDR3 coding sequence is TGCAGCGTCCCGGGATCGGCGGAAGGGTATGGCTACACCTTC. It specifies CSVPGSAEGYGYTF.

This clonotype was found many times. The chain recombines TRBV4-1 with TRBJ2-7; TRBD2 is a possible D gene (5 bases). Trimming took off 1 base at V and 0 bases at J, with 7 bases between the two ends. CDR3 size: 14 residues. Germline lookup yields CDR1 MGHRA and CDR2 YSYEKL. The CDR3: CASSQVGNSYEQYF. Here the CDR3 DNA reads TGCGCCAGCAGCCAAGTCGGGAACTCCTACGAGCAGTACTTC.

This clonotype was seen many times. The CDR3 bases are TGTGCCAGCAGTGCGACAGACTCCCAAGGCTACACCTTC. Protein product: CASSATDSQGYTF. The V call is TRBV12-3 or TRBV12-4, the J call TRBJ1-2, with TRBD1 as a possible D gene (5 bases). This CDR3 has 13 residues. V lost 5 bases and J lost 8, with 15 bases in between.

This clonotype occurred many times. The rearrangement joins TRBV10-3 to TRBJ2-5; D is undetermined. CDR1 and CDR2 (germline): ENHRY, SYGVKD. The V end lost 0 bases, the J end lost 1 base, and 6 bases lay between the germline ends. The CDR3 has 14 amino acids. CDR3 nucleotides: TGTGCCATCAGTGAGTCGATTCTCCAAGAGACCCAGTACTTC. This codes for CAISESILQETQYF.

This chain joins TRBV24-1 and TRBJ1-6; 8 nucleotides align to TRBD1. This CDR3 is built from 22 residues. The germline V gene has CDR1 KGHDR and CDR2 SFDVKD. J lost 7 bases, V lost 0 bases, and 22 bases had no gene match. CDR3 DNA sequence: TGTGCCACCAGTGATTTGCCTCCTTTCCCCCAATCGCAGGGGGCGAGGAATTCACCCCTCCACTTT. Its protein is CATSDLPPFPQSQGARNSPLHF.

The chain uses TRBV27 and TRBJ2-7, with 7 bases aligning to TRBD1. The germline gives CDR1 MNHEY, CDR2 SMNVEV (reference sequence). V lost 5 bases and J lost 3; bases outside the gene matches: 10. There are 15 residues in the CDR3. CDR3 amino acids: CASSPRLTGSYEQYV. The CDR3 DNA sequence: TGTGCCAGCAGTCCTAGACTGACAGGGAGCTACGAGCAGTACGTC.

This clonotype was detected many times. The chain uses TRBV6-5 and TRBJ1-1; 7 bases align to TRBD1. V trimming: 6 bases; J trimming: 1 base; junction bases outside the gene matches: 5. This CDR3 region has 14 residues. Per the germline V gene, CDR1 is MNHEY and CDR2 is SVGAGI. As DNA, the CDR3 is TGTGCCAGCAGGGCGAGACAGGGGAACACTGAAGCTTTCTTT. Its translation: CASRARQGNTEAFF.

This clonotype was picked up many times. CDR3 region: CAISWGATQFF. In DNA, the CDR3 is TGTGCCATCAGTTGGGGGGCCACCCAGTTCTTC. The rearrangement links TRBV10-3 to TRBJ2-1, with D perhaps matching TRBD1 or TRBD2 (6 bases each). The germline V gene encodes CDR1 ENHRY and CDR2 SYGVKD. The CDR3 sequence is 11 residues long. Trimming pared 5 bases from V and 13 bases from J, leaving 12 bases between.

The sample holds many counts of this clonotype. The chain recombines TRBV3-1 with TRBJ2-3, with 11 bases lining up with TRBD2. V lost 4 bases, J lost 4 bases, and 1 base stayed unmatched. CDR3 length equals 14 residues. Germline-derived CDR1 and CDR2 are LGHDT and YNNKEL (reference sequence). For the CDR3, the DNA is TGTGCCAGCAGCCGACTAGCGGGACCAGATACGCAGTATTTT. This gives the protein CASSRLAGPDTQYF.

This clonotype occurred many times. This sequence joins TRBV6-5 and TRBJ2-7, with 9 bases aligning to TRBD1. J was trimmed by 7 bases and V by 0 bases; bases with no gene match: 7. The length of the CDR3 is 15 residues. Per germline, CDR1 MNHEY and CDR2 SVGAGI. This CDR3 reads CASSYSGQGQREQYF. The CDR3, as DNA: TGTGCCAGCAGTTACTCTGGACAGGGGCAGCGGGAGCAGTACTTC.

This clonotype was seen repeatedly, ten times or more. The chain uses TRBV19 and TRBJ2-6; no definite D call. CDR3 length: 14 residues. Trimming took 7 bases from V and 0 from J, leaving 7 bases between them. Germline lookup yields CDR1 LNHDA and CDR2 SQIVND (reference sequence). Written as DNA, the CDR3 is TGTGCCAGTAAGGCCCGCTCTGGGGCCAACGTCCTGACTTTC. Translation: CASKARSGANVLTF.